The 26 T cell receptor gamma chains in this list originate from one sample, sequenced in a study of γδ T cells in repeated Plasmodium falciparum infection. TCRdb called clones anew from the multiplex PCR reads with CATT. Of 25,000 to 35,000 gamma-chain clones in the sample, almost 1.5% were seen once. Bulk repertoires came from Vgamma9/Vdelta2+ or Vdelta2-negative gammadelta T cells flow-sorted from PBMC. Sequencing was performed on gamma-delta T cells from blood. These TCRs come from a pool of human donors (malaria-infected and uninfected, not separated).

This clone was seen many times. The TCRdb protein, from a much larger clone, departs from this DNA's translation at residue 4, likely by read error; the protein shown derives from the DNA. J is TRGJ1 or TRGJ2 and V is TRGV9. Matching the DNA to germline supplied the J gene, which TCRdb does not give. The germline CDR1 and CDR2 sequences are GITISATS and ISYDGTV (reference sequence). This CDR3 has 11 residues. CDR3 coding DNA: TGTGCCTTGCGGGAGGGGAATAAGAAACTCTTT. It codes for CALREGNKKLF.

Many counts were recorded for this clone. This DNA translates differently at residue 7 from the TCRdb protein, which is that of a much larger clone; a read error is likely, and the protein shown is the DNA's own translation. Other DNA variants within this sample encode the same CDR3. V gene TRGV9 combines with J gene TRGJP1. TCRdb lists no J gene, so it was determined here by aligning the DNA to germline. CDR3 length: 13 residues. Germline V gene data show CDR1 as GITISATS and CDR2 as ISYDGTV (reference sequence). Trimming at V came to 4 bases and at J to 6 bases, leaving 5 bases not matched to a gene. This chain's CDR3 is CALWDSAGWFKIF. The DNA of the CDR3 is TGTGCCTTGTGGGACTCCGCTGGTTGGTTCAAGATATTT.

In its sample, this clone is medium-sized (0.01 to 0.1%). This may be a read error: a much more frequent sequence differs by one nucleotide. Other DNA sequences in the sample encode the same CDR3. This chain joins TRGV9 and TRGJP. Germline assignment: CDR1 GITISATS and CDR2 ISYDGTV (reference sequence). The J segment lost 7 bases and the V segment lost 2 bases, leaving 2 bases of the junction unmatched. The CDR3 is 15 amino acids. Here the CDR3 reads CALWEEELGKKIKVF. The CDR3, as DNA: TGTGCCTTGTGGGAGGAGGAGTTGGGCAAAAAAATCAAGGTATTT.

As concerns this clone: This likely reflects a read error, since a far larger clone is one base away. The sample carries other DNA sequences with the same CDR3. This chain connects TRGV8 to TRGJ1 or TRGJ2. The J gene, missing from TCRdb, was assigned here through DNA to germline matching. Looked up from germline, CDR1 is VENAVY and CDR2 is YDSYNSRV. The CDR3 is 13 residues long. V dropped 12 bases and J dropped 4; count of bases not matched to a gene: 15. The CDR3 is CAPAPLKYYKKLF. The CDR3 DNA reads TGTGCCCCGGCCCCACTAAAATATTATAAGAAACTCTTT.

Ten or more counts support this clone. Possible read error: a much larger clone is one base away. The same CDR3 can be traced to other DNA sequences in this sample. The V gene is TRGV9, the J gene TRGJP. The CDR3 spans 16 residues. Germline CDR1 reads GITISATS; CDR2 reads ISYDGTV (reference sequence). V was clipped by 4 bases and J by 7 bases; unmatched bases: 7. This chain's CDR3 is CALWEQQELGKKIKVF. The CDR3 DNA is TGTGCCTTGTGGGAACAGCAGGAGTTGGGCAAAAAAATCAAGGTATTT.

This clone was counted many times. TCRdb pairs this DNA with a much larger clone's protein that differs at residue 5, likely a read error; the protein shown was translated from the DNA. The chain recombines TRGV9 with TRGJ1 or TRGJ2. No J gene is reported in TCRdb; it was inferred here by comparing the DNA with germline. The CDR3 spans 12 residues. V lost 6 bases, J lost 7 bases, and 9 bases stayed unmatched. Germline CDR1 and CDR2: GITISATS and ISYDGTV (reference sequence). CDR3 loop: CALWKAGYKKLF. CDR3 in DNA: TGTGCCTTGTGGAAGGCGGGGTATAAGAAACTCTTT.

About this clone: This DNA's translation differs at residue 11 from TCRdb's protein, which comes from a much larger clone; a read error is likely, and the protein shown is translated from the DNA. The chain carries TRGV4 and TRGJP1. This CDR3 has 14 amino acids. CDR1 and CDR2 from the germline V gene are EGSTGY and YDSYTSSV. DNA for the CDR3: TGTGCCACCTGGGAACTTACCACTGGTTGGCTCAAGATATTT. Translation gives CATWELTTGWLKIF.

This clone was observed many times. The mismatch at residue 10 between this DNA's translation and the TCRdb protein of a much larger clone likely reflects a read error; the protein shown is translated from the DNA. This chain uses TRGV9 with TRGJ1 or TRGJ2. This CDR3 has 13 amino acids. V dropped 4 bases and J dropped 11; count of bases not matched to a gene: 14. The germline CDR1 and CDR2 sequences are GITISATS and ISYDGTV (reference sequence). The CDR3 region has the DNA TGTGCCTTGTGGGACTCCCCGTGGTATGAGAAACTCTTT. Translating gives CALWDSPWYEKLF.

This clone was seen at least ten times. This chain joins TRGV5 and TRGJ1 or TRGJ2. From germline, CDR1 is VINAFY and CDR2 YDVSNSKD. The V and J ends lost 0 bases and 2 bases, in that order; junction bases with no gene match: 4. The CDR3 has 14 residues. CDR3 sequence (DNA): TGTGCCACCTGGGACAGGCTGCATTATTATAAGAAACTCTTT. Protein product: CATWDRLHYYKKLF.

This clone was counted many times. A single base is all that separates this from a far larger clone, so a read error is likely. The genes are TRGV4 and TRGJ1 or TRGJ2. Since TCRdb gives no J gene, matching the DNA to germline was used here to assign it. The trim removed 0 bases at V and 5 bases at J, leaving 10 bases unmatched. Germline V lookup: CDR1 EGSTGY, CDR2 YDSYTSSV. The CDR3 has 15 residues. The CDR3 DNA reads TGTGCCACCTGGGATGGGCCTGTCGCCAATTATAAGAAACTCTTT. Encoded protein: CATWDGPVANYKKLF.

As regards this clone: TCRdb's listed protein matches a much larger clone and diverges from this DNA's translation at residue 5, likely through a read error; the protein shown comes from the DNA. The chain combines TRGV9 with TRGJ1 or TRGJ2. The J gene was missing in TCRdb and was found by matching the end of the DNA to germline. Losses at the gene ends were 5 bases for V and 10 bases for J; bases not matched to a gene: 2. This CDR3 is 9 amino acids long. Per germline, CDR1 GITISATS and CDR2 ISYDGTV (reference sequence). CDR3 in DNA: TGTGCCTTGTGGGGAAAGAAACTCTTT. Residues: CALWGKKLF.

On this clone: TCRdb assigns this DNA the protein of a much larger clone, which departs from its translation at residue 7; this likely reflects a read error, and the protein shown comes from translating the DNA. The chain links TRGV4 to TRGJ1 or TRGJ2. Matching the DNA to germline supplied the J gene, which TCRdb does not give. CDR3 length equals 10 residues. CDR1 and CDR2 (germline): EGSTGY, YDSYTSSV. As DNA, the CDR3 is TGTGCCACTCCCTATTATAGGAAACTCTTT. Its translation is CATPYYRKLF.

In this sample, this clone turned up a few times. The TCRdb protein, from a much larger clone, departs from this DNA's translation at residue 16, likely by read error; the protein shown derives from the DNA. The V gene is TRGV9, but the J gene lacks a call. Per the germline V gene, CDR1 is GITISATS and CDR2 is ISYDGTV (reference sequence). There are 18 residues in the CDR3. The CDR3 bases are TGTGCCTTGTGGGAGGTGCCAATCAAAGAGTTGGGCAAAAAAATCGAGGTATTT. Amino acid sequence: CALWEVPIKELGKKIEVF.

Concerning this clone: The protein TCRdb gives is from a much larger clone and does not agree with this DNA's translation at residue 3, likely a read error; the protein shown here comes from the DNA. The chain carries TRGV3 and TRGJ1 or TRGJ2. The J gene, not given by TCRdb, was assigned here from a germline match of the nucleotide sequence. CDR3 length equals 13 residues. The V gene's germline CDR1 is VTNTFY and CDR2 YDVSTARD (reference sequence). The CDR3 bases are TGTGCCCCCTGGGACAGGCTCCATGGTAAGAAACTCTTT. This sequence encodes CAPWDRLHGKKLF.

In regard to this clone: A far larger clone is a single base away, which makes a read error likely. The same CDR3 can be traced to other DNA sequences in this sample. The chain combines TRGV9 with TRGJ1 or TRGJ2. TCRdb carries no J gene annotation; the J gene was assigned here by matching the DNA with germline. From germline, CDR1 is GITISATS and CDR2 ISYDGTV (reference sequence). This CDR3 contains 13 residues. The CDR3 loop is CALWEDSYYKKLF. CDR3 DNA sequence: TGTGCCTTATGGGAGGACAGTTATTATAAGAAACTCTTT.

The table lists this clone with a few counts. The translation of this DNA and the TCRdb protein of a much larger clone differ at residue 6, probably owing to a read error; the protein shown here is translated from the DNA. This chain joins TRGV9 and TRGJP1. TCRdb carries no J gene annotation; the J gene was assigned here by matching the DNA with germline. There are 14 residues in the CDR3. Germline V gives CDR1 GITISATS, CDR2 ISYDGTV (reference sequence). Trimming took 2 bases from V and 4 from J; bases not matched to a gene: 4. The CDR3 is CALWEDLTGWFKIF. The CDR3 bases are TGTGCCTTGTGGGAGGACCTCACTGGTTGGTTCAAGATATTT.

This clone was recorded at least ten times. The same CDR3 is also encoded by other DNA sequences in this sample. J is TRGJ1 or TRGJ2 and V is TRGV4. The length of the CDR3 is 15 residues. The germline gives CDR1 EGSTGY, CDR2 YDSYTSSV. V lost 0 bases to trimming and J lost 4 bases; unmatched junction nucleotides: 9. The CDR3 sequence is CATWDGLSTYYKKLF. The CDR3 bases are TGTGCCACCTGGGATGGGCTGAGTACCTATTATAAGAAACTCTTT.

This clone was seen a handful of times. This sequence may be a read error, since a much larger clone differs from it by one base. The DNA is omitted, as the CDR3 cannot be located on it reliably, and the CDR3 follows TCRdb's listing. The V gene corresponds to TRGV8; no J gene was called. The CDR3 is 30 residues long, counting both termini. Germline CDR1 reads VENAVY; CDR2 reads YDSYNSRV. The CDR3 is CATWTFIIRNSLAVEQHLLSQVSIGRIQHF.

This clone was observed many times. This rearrangement joins TRGV9 to TRGJP. The germline CDR1 and CDR2 sequences are GITISATS and ISYDGTV (reference sequence). The CDR3 consists of 17 residues. Trimming at V came to 2 bases and at J to 5 bases, leaving 6 bases not matched to a gene. The CDR3 reads CALWEAPKELGKKIKVF. DNA of the CDR3: TGTGCCTTGTGGGAGGCCCCGAAAGAGTTGGGCAAAAAAATCAAGGTATTT.

This clone has a count of ten or more. A far larger clone is a single base away, which makes a read error likely. At the DNA level, this CDR3 is encoded by other sequences in the same sample as well. The J gene was not called, though the V gene is TRGV4. Per germline, CDR1 EGSTGY and CDR2 YDSYTSSV. The CDR3 has 13 residues. The CDR3 here is CATWDQWRYKKLF. The CDR3 DNA sequence: TGTGCCACCTGGGATCAGTGGCGGTATAAGAAGCTCTTT.

As to this clone: This likely came from a read error, as a far larger clone is one base away. The sample contains more than one DNA sequence encoding this CDR3. The rearrangement links TRGV3 to TRGJ1 or TRGJ2. No J gene was available from TCRdb, and it was assigned here by a germline match of the DNA. CDR3 length: 13 residues. Germline lookup yields CDR1 VTNTFY and CDR2 YDVSTARD (reference sequence). This CDR3 reads CATWEILYYKKLF. The CDR3 coding sequence is TGTGCTACCTGGGAAATTTTATATTATAAGAAACTCTTT.

This clone was detected only a few times. The amino acid sequence in TCRdb belongs to a much larger clone and departs from this DNA's translation at residue 3, likely a sequencing read error; the sequence shown is translated from the DNA. J is TRGJP2 and V is TRGV3. The J gene, missing from TCRdb, was assigned here through DNA to germline matching. The CDR3 loop spans 15 amino acids. Germline V CDR1 and CDR2: VTNTFY, YDVSTARD (reference sequence). The CDR3: CAAWDRRRSDWIKTF. The DNA of the CDR3 is TGTGCCGCCTGGGACCGACGTAGGAGTGATTGGATCAAGACGTTT.

This clone was counted many times. Translating this DNA gives a protein that differs at residue 9 from the TCRdb one, which belongs to a much larger clone; a read error is likely, and the protein shown is this translation. The gene calls are TRGV3 and TRGJP2. TCRdb offers no J gene call, so here the DNA was matched to germline to obtain one. In germline, CDR1 is VTNTFY, CDR2 YDVSTARD (reference sequence). This CDR3 contains 12 residues. CDR3: CATWDRDWTKTF. DNA for the CDR3: TGTGCCACCTGGGACCGTGATTGGACCAAGACGTTT.

Regarding this clone: The likely explanation is a read error, given a far larger clone one base away. The same CDR3 arises from other DNA sequences in this sample as well. The J gene is TRGJ1 or TRGJ2, the V gene TRGV9. Because TCRdb records no J gene, it was assigned here through a match of the DNA to germline. The CDR3 contains 14 residues. Looked up from germline, CDR1 is GITISATS and CDR2 is ISYDGTV (reference sequence). CDR3 protein: CALWEYPNYYKKLF. The CDR3 bases are TGTGCCTTGTGGGAGTACCCGAATTACTATAAGAAACTCTTT.

In this sample, this clone turned up many times. TCRdb shows a much larger clone's protein in place of this DNA's translation, and the two differ at residue 7, likely through a read error; the protein shown is translated from the DNA. This rearrangement joins TRGV9 to TRGJP. TCRdb offers no J gene call, so here the DNA was matched to germline to obtain one. Per the germline V gene, CDR1 is GITISATS and CDR2 is ISYDGTV (reference sequence). Losses at the gene ends were 1 base for V and 7 bases for J; bases not matched to a gene: 7. The CDR3 has 17 residues. CDR3 DNA sequence: TGTGCCTTGTGGGAGGTCACAACCGAGTTGGGCAAAAAAATCAAGGTATTT. Protein sequence: CALWEVTTELGKKIKVF.

This clone was counted only a few times. The translation of this DNA and the TCRdb protein of a much larger clone differ at residue 8, probably owing to a read error; the protein shown here is translated from the DNA. V is TRGV9 and J is TRGJ1 or TRGJ2. TCRdb is silent on the J gene; assignment here came from matching the DNA to germline. From germline, CDR1 is GITISATS and CDR2 ISYDGTV (reference sequence). J lost 9 bases, V lost 2 bases, and 10 bases had no gene match. CDR3 length equals 13 residues. DNA of the CDR3: TGTGCCTTGTGGGAGGCGTACCCGTCTAAGAAACTCTTT. Translated, it gives CALWEAYPSKKLF.